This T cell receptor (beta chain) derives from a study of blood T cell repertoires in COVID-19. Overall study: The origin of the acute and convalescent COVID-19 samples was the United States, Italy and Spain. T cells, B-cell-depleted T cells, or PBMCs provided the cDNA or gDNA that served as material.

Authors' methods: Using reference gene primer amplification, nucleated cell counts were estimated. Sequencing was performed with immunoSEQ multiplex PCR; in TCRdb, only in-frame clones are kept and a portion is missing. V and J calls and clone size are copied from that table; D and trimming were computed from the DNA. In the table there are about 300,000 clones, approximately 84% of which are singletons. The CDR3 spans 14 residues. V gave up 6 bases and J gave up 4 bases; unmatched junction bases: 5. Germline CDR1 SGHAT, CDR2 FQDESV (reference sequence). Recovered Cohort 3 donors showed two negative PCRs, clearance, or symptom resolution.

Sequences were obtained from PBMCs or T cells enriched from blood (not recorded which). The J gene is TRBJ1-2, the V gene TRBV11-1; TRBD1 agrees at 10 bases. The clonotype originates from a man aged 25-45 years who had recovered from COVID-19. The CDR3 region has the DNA TGTGCCAGCAGTTTGACAGGGGGCAGCTATGGCTACACCTTC. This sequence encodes CASSLTGGSYGYTF.